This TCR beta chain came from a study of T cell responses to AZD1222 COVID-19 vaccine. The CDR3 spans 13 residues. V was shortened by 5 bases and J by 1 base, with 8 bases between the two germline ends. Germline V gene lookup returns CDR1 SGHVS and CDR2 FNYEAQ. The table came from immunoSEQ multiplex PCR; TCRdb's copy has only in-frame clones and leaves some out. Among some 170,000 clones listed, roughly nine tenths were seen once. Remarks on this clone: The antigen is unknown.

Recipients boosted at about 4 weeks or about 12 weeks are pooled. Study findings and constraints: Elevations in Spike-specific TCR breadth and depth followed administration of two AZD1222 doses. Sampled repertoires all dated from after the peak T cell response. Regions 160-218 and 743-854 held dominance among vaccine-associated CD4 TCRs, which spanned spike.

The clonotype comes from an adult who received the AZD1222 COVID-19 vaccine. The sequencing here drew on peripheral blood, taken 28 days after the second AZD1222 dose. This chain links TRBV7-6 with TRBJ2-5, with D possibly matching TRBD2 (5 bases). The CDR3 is CASSETIQETQYF. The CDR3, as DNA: TGTGCCAGCAGCGAGACTATCCAAGAGACCCAGTACTTC.